The 29 T cell receptor beta chains in this list originate from one sample, sequenced in a study of T-cell reconstitution after alpha-beta-depleted transplantation in children. The TCRbeta library was prepared with unique molecular identifiers. TCRdb recomputed calls from the PCR reads with MiXCR, one row per CDR3 protein. Of about 540,000 distinct CDR3 sequences detected, about 16% appear once; the ten largest clones hold 2.5% to 3.5%. The specimen comprised PBMCs from the stem cell graft donor, sampled from the stem cell graft. These receptors came from a human donor who donated a stem cell graft to a child with acute lymphoblastic leukemia.

This clonotype was detected only a few times. This chain connects TRBV7-9 to TRBJ2-7; D is perhaps TRBD1 (5 bases). CDR1 is SEHNR and CDR2 is FQNEAQ in the germline V gene (reference sequence). The CDR3 totals 14 residues. V lost 1 base, J lost 2 bases, and 9 bases lay in between. The CDR3 loop reads CASSLEMGPYEQYF. CDR3 bases: TGTGCCAGCAGCTTAGAAATGGGGCCCTACGAGCAGTACTTC. Supplemented by reference TRBV7-9 and TRBJ2-7, the full variable domain reads DTGVSQNPRHKITKRGQNVTFRCDPISEHNRLYWYRQTLGQGPEFLTYFQNEAQLEKSRLLSDRFSAERPKGSFSTLEIQRTEQGDSAMYLCASSLEMGPYEQYFGPGTRLTVT.

Many counts were recorded for this clonotype. The CDR3: CSFRPNTEAFF. CDR3 in DNA: TGCAGCTTCAGACCGAACACTGAAGCTTTCTTT. The V and J genes are TRBV29-1 and TRBJ1-1; D unresolved. Germline V gene sequence: CDR1 SQVTM, CDR2 ANQGSEA. Trimming removed 8 bases at V and 1 base at J, with 8 bases between. The CDR3 length is 11 residues.

The sample holds many counts of this clonotype. The gene calls are TRBV5-1 and TRBJ2-7; 8 bases map to TRBD1. The CDR3 loop spans 13 amino acids. V lost 4 bases to trimming and J lost 5 bases; unmatched junction nucleotides: 5. CDR1 and CDR2 (germline): SGHRS, YFSETQ. CDR3 bases: TGCGCCAGCAGCCTGACAGGGGCCCACGAGCAGTACTTC. Translated, it gives CASSLTGAHEQYF.

The chain links TRBV18 to TRBJ2-3; no reliable D call. This CDR3 is 15 amino acids long. Germline CDR1 and CDR2: KGHSH and LQKENI. V was clipped by 7 bases and J by 0 bases, with 14 bases between them. This CDR3 is CASLSMPGSTDTQYF. In nucleotides, the CDR3 is TGTGCCAGCTTATCCATGCCCGGGAGCACAGATACGCAGTATTTT.

V usage is TRBV15 and J usage is TRBJ2-7; no definite D call. Germline-derived CDR1 and CDR2 are LNHNV and YYDKDF (reference sequence). The CDR3 length is 13 residues. V was cut by 5 bases and J by 3 bases, with 11 bases left in between. The CDR3 is CATSRPAGYEQYF. The CDR3, as DNA: TGTGCCACCAGCCGGCCAGCCGGCTACGAGCAGTACTTC.

The J gene is TRBJ2-7, the V gene TRBV4-1; tentatively, D is TRBD2 (5 bases). Trimming left V 1 base short and J 5 bases short, with 9 bases between. Germline V lookup: CDR1 MGHRA, CDR2 YSYEKL. This CDR3 spans 13 amino acids. CDR3 sequence: CASSQGEGDEQYF. The DNA of the CDR3 is TGCGCCAGCAGCCAAGGCGAGGGCGACGAGCAGTACTTC.

V usage is TRBV7-9 and J usage is TRBJ2-1; D is unresolved. This CDR3 comprises 16 residues. Deletions cut 2 bases from V and 6 bases from J, with 17 bases between. CDR1 is SEHNR, CDR2 FQNEAQ, per germline (reference sequence). The DNA for the CDR3 is TGTGCCAGCAGCTTACTGATGACGGGTCTCGGCAATGAGCAGTTCTTC. Its translation: CASSLLMTGLGNEQFF.

There are a few counts of this clonotype. The rearrangement joins TRBV27 to TRBJ2-3; D assignment may be TRBD1 or TRBD2 (5 bases each). The CDR3 loop spans 16 amino acids. V was trimmed by 3 bases and J by 8 bases, leaving 21 bases between them. The V gene's germline CDR1 is MNHEY and CDR2 SMNVEV (reference sequence). The CDR3 protein is CASSFPPGPEMFTQYF. In nucleotides, the CDR3 is TGTGCCAGCAGTTTCCCTCCGGGACCAGAAATGTTTACGCAGTATTTT.

This clonotype was counted only a few times. The rearrangement joins TRBV4-1 to TRBJ2-7; D is ambiguous. From germline, CDR1 is MGHRA and CDR2 YSYEKL. V was pared by 0 bases and J by 3 bases, with 12 bases between. The CDR3 is 15 amino acids. The CDR3 reads CASSQDPAGFYEQYF. CDR3 coding DNA: TGCGCCAGCAGCCAAGATCCGGCCGGGTTCTACGAGCAGTACTTC.

In this sample, this clonotype turned up a few times. J is TRBJ2-3 and V is TRBV10-1; 10 positions match TRBD2. The CDR3 is 13 amino acids. V lost 9 bases, J lost 4 bases, and 4 bases stayed unmatched. Germline V gene data show CDR1 as WNHNN and CDR2 as SYGVQD (reference sequence). The CDR3 here is CARLAGNSDTQYF. The CDR3 DNA sequence: TGCGCCAGACTAGCGGGAAACTCAGATACGCAGTATTTT.

In this sample, this clonotype turned up many times. This sequence joins TRBV6-6 and TRBJ2-5, with D tentatively TRBD1 (6 bases). Trimming removed 10 bases at V and 2 bases at J, with 11 bases between. Germline CDR1 is MNHNY and CDR2 is SVGAGI (reference sequence). The CDR3 spans 12 residues. CDR3 DNA sequence: TGTGCCACCCGGACAGCTCAAGAGACCCAGTACTTC. It yields the protein CATRTAQETQYF.

The chain combines TRBV5-6 with TRBJ1-1; D is perhaps TRBD1 (6 bases). Looked up from germline, CDR1 is SGHDT and CDR2 is YYEEEE. Trimming cost V 4 bases and J 5 bases, with 18 bases left between them. The length of the CDR3 is 15 residues. CDR3 in DNA: TGTGCCAGCAGCCCTGGGATGGGGGGGCGAACTGAAGCTTTCTTT. It translates to CASSPGMGGRTEAFF.

This clonotype was observed at least ten times. V gene TRBV9 combines with J gene TRBJ2-7; 7 nucleotides match TRBD2. The V gene's germline CDR1 is SGDLS and CDR2 YYNGEE. Unmatched junction bases numbered 9, after V lost 0 bases and J lost 3 bases. The CDR3 covers 16 residues. The CDR3 loop reads CASSVDGGSPFYEQYF. The DNA for the CDR3 is TGTGCCAGCAGCGTAGATGGCGGGAGCCCTTTCTACGAGCAGTACTTC.

This clonotype was observed a handful of times. This rearrangement joins TRBV20-1 to TRBJ2-7; 7 bases match TRBD1. V lost 0 bases and J lost 1; bases outside the gene matches: 3. CDR3 size: 14 residues. Germline V gene data show CDR1 as DFQATT and CDR2 as SNEGSKA (reference sequence). The CDR3 nucleotides are TGCAGTGCTAGAGATTGGGGACAGTCCTACGAGCAGTACTTC. Translation gives CSARDWGQSYEQYF.

This clonotype was detected ten times or more. This chain joins TRBV29-1 and TRBJ1-1, with D unclear. The CDR3 spans 13 residues. V lost 3 bases to trimming and J lost 0 bases, with 8 bases between them. Germline V gene sequence: CDR1 SQVTM, CDR2 ANQGSEA. The CDR3: CSVEDGVNTEAFF. The CDR3 nucleotides read TGCAGCGTTGAGGATGGCGTGAACACTGAAGCTTTCTTT.

This clonotype has a handful of counts. V gene TRBV7-6 combines with J gene TRBJ1-6; D unresolved. Per the germline V gene, CDR1 is SGHVS and CDR2 is FNYEAQ. Trimming cost V 4 bases and J 0 bases, with 10 bases left between them. The CDR3 runs to 16 residues. The CDR3 loop reads CASSSEASSYNSPLHF. The CDR3 DNA reads TGTGCCAGCAGCTCAGAAGCGAGCTCCTATAATTCACCCCTCCACTTT.

This clonotype was found a few times. The V call is TRBV6-2 or TRBV6-3, the J call TRBJ1-5, with D perhaps matching TRBD1 (5 bases). The CDR3 extends over 16 amino acids. V lost 6 bases and J lost 0, with 15 bases in between. Germline CDR1 is MNHEY and CDR2 is SVGEGT. This CDR3 is CASRPRGRNSNQPQHF. The CDR3 DNA reads as TGTGCCAGCAGGCCCCGGGGACGGAATAGCAATCAGCCCCAGCATTTT.

The table lists this clonotype with a few counts. The chain is built from TRBV28 and TRBJ2-7; D is undetermined. V lost 2 bases, J lost 0 bases, and 8 bases lay in between. Germline lookup yields CDR1 MDHEN and CDR2 SYDVKM. There are 14 residues in the CDR3. Written as DNA, the CDR3 is TGTGCCAGCAGTTTAAACGGGCGCTCCTACGAGCAGTACTTC. Translated: CASSLNGRSYEQYF.

The chain carries TRBV18 and TRBJ1-5; 7 bases are a match to TRBD1. Germline CDR1 reads KGHSH; CDR2 reads LQKENI. J was trimmed by 5 bases and V by 6 bases; bases with no gene match: 10. The CDR3 runs 15 residues. CDR3 DNA sequence: TGTGCCAGCTCCCAGGGGGTATTGGACTATCAGCCCCAGCATTTT. It specifies CASSQGVLDYQPQHF.

There are a few counts of this clonotype. The chain carries TRBV12-3 or TRBV12-4 and TRBJ1-1; TRBD1 agrees at 9 bases. J was trimmed by 11 bases and V by 5 bases; bases with no gene match: 12. This CDR3 is 14 amino acids long. The CDR3 reads CASSPGTGLFGAFF. CDR3 bases: TGTGCCAGCAGTCCAGGGACAGGGCTTTTTGGGGCTTTCTTT.

This chain connects TRBV4-1 to TRBJ2-2; a possible D gene is TRBD2 (5 bases). CDR3 length: 15 residues. The V gene lost 0 bases and the J gene lost 6 bases, with 11 bases spanning the gap. Germline V gene data show CDR1 as MGHRA and CDR2 as YSYEKL. The CDR3: CASSQEFPSSGELFF. The CDR3, as DNA: TGCGCCAGCAGCCAAGAGTTCCCTAGCTCCGGGGAGCTGTTTTTT.

This clonotype was counted a few times. J is TRBJ2-7 and V is TRBV10-1; D not resolved. Germline lookup yields CDR1 WNHNN and CDR2 SYGVQD (reference sequence). This CDR3 comprises 14 residues. Trimming took 2 bases from V and 6 from J, leaving 14 bases between them. CDR3 DNA: TGCGCCAGCAGTGAGACCCCGCTCCGGGCCGAGCAGTACTTC. This codes for CASSETPLRAEQYF.

This clonotype showed up just a few times. The J gene is TRBJ2-1, the V gene TRBV29-1, with 11 bases lining up with TRBD2. This CDR3 has 14 residues. Germline lookup yields CDR1 SQVTM and CDR2 ANQGSEA. CDR3 nucleotide sequence: TGCAGTTCCCCGGGACTAGCGGTCTACAATGAGCAGTTCTTC. Protein: CSSPGLAVYNEQFF.

This clonotype was counted between two and nine times. The rearrangement uses TRBV20-1 and TRBJ2-7; the D is unclear. Trimming pared 3 bases from V and 2 bases from J, leaving 17 bases between. The CDR3 loop spans 15 amino acids. The germline V gene encodes CDR1 DFQATT and CDR2 SNEGSKA (reference sequence). Written as DNA, the CDR3 is TGCAGTGCTAGGGTTGCGGACGCAAACACCTACGAGCAGTACTTC. Its translation: CSARVADANTYEQYF.

This clonotype came up a few times. The genes are TRBV5-1 and TRBJ2-3; no firm D call. V shed 0 bases and J shed 3 bases, with 11 bases lying between them. The CDR3 loop spans 15 amino acids. Germline V gene data show CDR1 as SGHRS and CDR2 as YFSETQ. CDR3 amino acids: CASSLAVGRTDTQYF. Here the CDR3 DNA reads TGCGCCAGCAGCTTGGCGGTGGGTCGAACAGATACGCAGTATTTT.

This clonotype was detected a few times. The J gene is TRBJ2-7, the V gene TRBV6-1; tentative D call: TRBD1 (6 bases). Germline CDR1 reads MNHNS; CDR2 reads SASEGT. The CDR3 contains 15 residues. V was pared by 7 bases and J by 0 bases, with 16 bases between. The chain's CDR3 is CASNPSGTNSYEQYF. The CDR3 DNA reads as TGTGCCAGCAATCCTTCCGGGACAAACTCCTACGAGCAGTACTTC.

V gene TRBV12-3 or TRBV12-4 combines with J gene TRBJ2-2; possibly TRBD2 for D (6 bases). V was pared by 4 bases and J by 0 bases, with 12 bases between. The CDR3 covers 16 residues. The CDR3 loop is CASSSGGTTNTGELFF. CDR3 DNA sequence: TGTGCCAGCAGTTCCGGCGGGACCACGAACACCGGGGAGCTGTTTTTT.

V is TRBV27 and J is TRBJ2-3; D unresolved. Germline V gives CDR1 MNHEY, CDR2 SMNVEV (reference sequence). This CDR3 region has 14 residues. V was cut by 3 bases and J by 1 base, with 8 bases left in between. This chain's CDR3 is CASSLKMGTDTQYF. The CDR3 DNA is TGTGCCAGCAGTTTGAAAATGGGCACAGATACGCAGTATTTT.

In this sample, this clonotype turned up a few times. The CDR3 loop reads CASSLGDRGGDTQYF. The DNA of the CDR3 is TGTGCCAGCAGCTTAGGAGACAGGGGTGGAGATACGCAGTATTTT. The chain is built from TRBV7-9 and TRBJ2-3, with 8 bases lining up with TRBD1. Germline-derived CDR1 and CDR2 are SEHNR and FQNEAQ (reference sequence). V was pared by 1 base and J by 5 bases, with 5 bases of the junction left unmatched. The CDR3 loop spans 15 amino acids.